The 2 T cell receptor beta chains below come from one sample, sequenced in a study of T cell responses to AZD1222 COVID-19 vaccine. Assay used: immunoSEQ multiplex PCR; TCRdb lists only in-frame clones, some missing. The sample has some 150,000 clones; approximately 91% are singletons. Sequencing used peripheral blood, obtained on day 0 of AZD1222 vaccination. The source of these receptors is an adult in good health.

The genes are TRBV28 and TRBJ2-2; no firm D call. The germline V gene has CDR1 MDHEN and CDR2 SYDVKM. Between the trimmed V and J ends, which lost 4 bases and 7 bases, there was a span of 16 bases. The CDR3 covers 15 residues. The CDR3 loop reads CASSSERSLGGELFF. Here the CDR3 DNA reads TGTGCCAGCAGTTCCGAACGGTCGCTGGGCGGGGAGCTGTTTTTT. The full variable domain, its missing parts supplied by reference TRBV28 and TRBJ2-2, is DVKVTQSSRYLVKRTGEKVFLECVQDMDHENMFWYRQDPGLGLRLIYFSYDVKMKEKGDIPEGYSVSREKKERFSLILESASTNQTSMYLCASSSERSLGGELFFGEGSRLTVL.

This chain connects TRBV14 to TRBJ1-2, with 7 positions matching TRBD1. CDR3 length: 16 residues. Germline lookup yields CDR1 SGHDN and CDR2 FVKESK. V dropped 4 bases and J dropped 0; count of bases not matched to a gene: 8. The CDR3 sequence: CASSPYDRVANYGYTF. CDR3 DNA sequence: TGTGCCAGCAGCCCCTACGACAGGGTAGCTAACTATGGCTACACCTTC. Combining the CDR3 with reference TRBV14 and TRBJ1-2 gives the whole variable domain EAGVTQFPSHSVIEKGQTVTLRCDPISGHDNLYWYRRVMGKEIKFLLHFVKESKQDESGMPNNRFLAERTGGTYSTLKVQPAELEDSGVYFCASSPYDRVANYGYTFGSGTRLTVV.